The 23 T cell receptor beta chains below all came from one sample that was sequenced in a study of radiation and T cells in renal cell carcinoma. The method was immunoSEQ multiplex PCR; TCRdb's version includes in-frame clones alone and lacks a portion of them. The sample consists of approximately 61,000 clones, around 78% of them appearing once. Sample time point: blood 2 weeks post-SBRT. Treatment meaning: 15 Gy SBRT to primary tumor, nephrectomy 4 weeks later. The starting material was blood, obtained from a patient whose treatment included radiotherapy and nephrectomy. These receptor sequences come from a man aged 55-75 years with renal cell carcinoma.

This clone is judged medium-sized. This chain joins TRBV11-3 and TRBJ1-3; D unclear. The CDR3 spans 12 residues. Trimming removed 1 base from V and 4 bases from J, with 2 bases in between. From germline, CDR1 is SGHNT and CDR2 YENEEA. The CDR3 DNA follows: TGTGCCAGCAGCTTAGGAGGAAACACCATATATTTT. This translates into CASSLGGNTIYF.

J is TRBJ1-1 and V is TRBV5-6; 9 bases map to TRBD1. CDR3 length equals 14 residues. V shed 4 bases, J shed 10 bases, and the junction held 11 bases outside the gene matches. Germline values: CDR1 SGHDT, CDR2 YYEEEE. This CDR3 reads CASSQDPGQGLAFF. CDR3 bases: TGTGCCAGCAGCCAGGATCCGGGACAGGGATTAGCTTTCTTT.

V gene TRBV18 combines with J gene TRBJ2-7, with TRBD2 identical over 9 bases. From germline, CDR1 is KGHSH and CDR2 LQKENI. V was clipped by 3 bases and J by 4 bases; unmatched bases: 7. The CDR3 consists of 15 residues. CDR3: CASSPLAGYPYEQYV. In DNA form, the CDR3 reads TGTGCCAGCTCACCTCTAGCGGGATACCCATACGAGCAGTACGTC.

The chain uses TRBV10-3 and TRBJ1-3; D may be TRBD1 (6 bases). CDR1 is ENHRY and CDR2 is SYGVKD in the germline V gene. Deletions cut 5 bases from V and 0 bases from J, with 11 bases between. The CDR3 contains 15 residues. CDR3 sequence reads: CAISPQTGSGNTIYF. DNA for the CDR3: TGTGCCATCAGTCCTCAGACAGGCTCTGGAAACACCATATATTTT.

The chain uses TRBV7-2 and TRBJ1-1, with D tentatively TRBD1 (5 bases). This CDR3 contains 15 residues. Trimming took 1 base from V and 6 from J, leaving 15 bases between them. Per the germline V gene, CDR1 is SGHTA and CDR2 is FQGNSA. CDR3 nucleotide sequence: TGTGCCAGCAGCTTAGTCCGGGGGGGGATAGCTGAAGCTTTCTTT. It is translated as CASSLVRGGIAEAFF.

CDR3 nucleotides: TGTGCCAGCATCCCCCGGGTGCTCATGATACCCCCCATAGACTACGAGCAGTACGTC. Translating it yields CASIPRVLMIPPIDYEQYV. The V call is TRBV13, the J call TRBJ2-7; D call uncertain. V dropped 7 bases and J dropped 3 bases, with 31 bases sitting between them. Germline V gene sequence: CDR1 PRHDT, CDR2 FYEKMQ (reference sequence). The CDR3 is 19 amino acids.

The V call is TRBV19, the J call TRBJ2-3; the match to TRBD1 covers 7 bases. Trimming took 4 bases from V and 0 from J; bases not matched to a gene: 1. The CDR3 extends over 14 amino acids. From germline, CDR1 is LNHDA and CDR2 SQIVND (reference sequence). CDR3 in amino acids: CASSKGQSTDTQYF. CDR3 DNA sequence: TGTGCCAGTAGTAAGGGACAGAGCACAGATACGCAGTATTTT.

To note about this clone: The sample holds other DNA sequences that translate to the same CDR3. The V call is TRBV13, the J call TRBJ1-1; no firm D call. The CDR3 has 14 residues. The germline V gene encodes CDR1 PRHDT and CDR2 FYEKMQ (reference sequence). Between the trimmed V and J ends, which lost 0 bases and 4 bases, there was a span of 9 bases. The CDR3 loop reads CASSLGLWGTEAFF. The CDR3 DNA reads TGTGCCAGCAGCTTAGGCCTATGGGGCACTGAAGCTTTCTTT.

V usage is TRBV4-1 and J usage is TRBJ2-7; 9 bases match TRBD1. Germline CDR1 MGHRA, CDR2 YSYEKL. After removal of 3 bases from V and 0 bases from J, the junction contained 9 bases not matched to a gene. The CDR3 extends over 17 amino acids. DNA for the CDR3: TGCGCCAGCAGCCAGGATGTAGACAGGGGGTTCTCCTACGAGCAGTACTTC. It specifies CASSQDVDRGFSYEQYF.

The chain joins TRBV21-1 to TRBJ1-1; the tabulated D call, TRBD1, remains unverified against the DNA. TRBV21-1 is an annotated pseudogene. The CDR3 sequence is 15 residues long. The CDR3 DNA is TGTGCCAGCAGCGACCGGACAGGCCAGAACACTGAAGCTTTCTTT. Translation gives CASSDRTGQNTEAFF.

This clone was picked up one time. This chain uses TRBV6-5 with TRBJ2-3; weak D call: TRBD2 (5 bases). Trimming removed 6 bases from V and 1 base from J, with 11 bases in between. This CDR3 is 14 amino acids long. The germline CDR1 and CDR2 sequences are MNHEY and SVGAGI. CDR3 sequence reads: CASRGLRRTDTQYF. The CDR3 DNA follows: TGTGCCAGCAGAGGACTGCGACGCACAGATACGCAGTATTTT.

The chain links TRBV6-5 to TRBJ2-2, with 7 bases identical to TRBD2. With 1 base clipped from V and 5 bases from J, the junction kept 4 bases outside the gene matches. The V gene's germline CDR1 is MNHEY and CDR2 SVGAGI. This CDR3 is built from 15 residues. CDR3 bases: TGTGCCAGCAGTTACTGGGAGGGAAGGACCGGGGAGCTGTTTTTT. Protein product: CASSYWEGRTGELFF.

The gene calls are TRBV5-1 and TRBJ1-2, with 11 bases lining up with TRBD1. The CDR3 has 16 residues. The junction had 8 bases not matched to a gene; V was cut back by 4 bases and J by 3 bases. Per the germline V gene, CDR1 is SGHRS and CDR2 is YFSETQ. CDR3 in amino acids: CASSRRTGGLDYGYTF. In DNA, the CDR3 is TGCGCCAGCAGCCGTCGGACAGGGGGCCTAGACTATGGCTACACCTTC. The full variable domain, rest sourced from reference TRBV5-1 and TRBJ1-2, is KAGVTQTPRYLIKTRGQQVTLSCSPISGHRSVSWYQQTPGQGLQFLFEYFSETQRNKGNFPGRFSGRQFSNSRSEMNVSTLELGDSALYLCASSRRTGGLDYGYTFGSGTRLTVV.

This chain connects TRBV18 to TRBJ1-4; 10 bases fit TRBD1. Unmatched junction bases numbered 12, after V lost 2 bases and J lost 0 bases. The CDR3 is made up of 20 amino acids. Germline CDR1 reads KGHSH; CDR2 reads LQKENI. The CDR3 reads CASSPTLGGQGTATNEKLFF. CDR3 DNA sequence: TGTGCCAGCTCACCAACTCTCGGGGGACAGGGGACAGCAACTAATGAAAAACTGTTTTTT.

The V call is TRBV27, the J call TRBJ2-7; D gene uncertain. This CDR3 is 14 amino acids long. V gave up 6 bases and J gave up 5 bases, with 17 bases separating them. Germline loops: CDR1 MNHEY, CDR2 SMNVEV (reference sequence). The DNA of the CDR3 is TGTGCCAGCAGCCCCCTGTTGGGGAAGGACGAGCAGTACGTC. Protein sequence: CASSPLLGKDEQYV.

This rearrangement joins TRBV7-9 to TRBJ1-4, with D perhaps TRBD1 (6 bases). Per germline, CDR1 SEHNR and CDR2 FQNEAQ (reference sequence). The CDR3 spans 16 residues. The V end was cut by 3 bases, the J end by 6 bases, with 17 bases between. The CDR3 sequence is CASSLANSDSHEKLFF. CDR3 sequence (DNA): TGTGCCAGCAGCTTGGCAAATTCGGACAGTCATGAAAAACTGTTTTTT.

This chain joins TRBV6-5 and TRBJ1-1; D not certain. The CDR3 length is 13 residues. The V end lost 0 bases, the J end lost 5 bases, and 7 bases lay between the germline ends. Per the germline V gene, CDR1 is MNHEY and CDR2 is SVGAGI. The chain's CDR3 is CASSYSILTEAFF. The CDR3 DNA sequence: TGTGCCAGCAGTTACTCGATACTTACTGAAGCTTTCTTT.

CDR3 sequence: CASSPGLAGGWDEQFF. The DNA of the CDR3 is TGTGCCAGCAGCCCGGGACTAGCGGGGGGTTGGGATGAGCAGTTCTTC. The chain carries TRBV7-2 and TRBJ2-1; 15 nucleotides line up with TRBD2. Trimming took 5 bases from V and 8 from J; bases not matched to a gene: 7. This CDR3 has 16 residues. Germline V gene sequence: CDR1 SGHTA, CDR2 FQGNSA.

This chain joins TRBV5-5 and TRBJ2-5, with a tentative D call TRBD1 (6 bases). Germline loops: CDR1 SGHKS, CDR2 YYEKEE (reference sequence). Trimming pared 4 bases from V and 3 bases from J, leaving 10 bases between. The CDR3 is 13 residues long. The CDR3 is CASSVDSKETQYF. CDR3 bases: TGTGCCAGCAGCGTGGACAGCAAAGAGACCCAGTACTTC.

For this clone: Distinct nucleotide sequences in the sample also encode this CDR3. V usage is TRBV5-1 and J usage is TRBJ1-1, with D perhaps matching TRBD1 (6 bases). The V gene lost 2 bases and the J gene lost 2 bases, with 7 bases spanning the gap. Germline V CDR1 and CDR2: SGHRS, YFSETQ. This CDR3 is 13 amino acids long. The CDR3, as DNA: TGCGCCAGCAGCTTAGGGGGTAACACTGAAGCTTTCTTT. It translates to CASSLGGNTEAFF.

In DNA form, the CDR3 reads TGTGCCATCAGTGAAGGGGACTATGGCTACACCTTC. Amino acids: CAISEGDYGYTF. The chain joins TRBV10-3 to TRBJ1-2; D is perhaps TRBD1 (5 bases). Germline-derived CDR1 and CDR2 are ENHRY and SYGVKD. This CDR3 is 12 amino acids long. Trimming took off 3 bases at V and 3 bases at J, with 5 bases between the two ends.

V usage is TRBV6-5 and J usage is TRBJ1-2, with no clear D. There are 16 residues in the CDR3. Germline values: CDR1 MNHEY, CDR2 SVGAGI. The V gene lost 2 bases and the J gene lost 0 bases, with 13 bases spanning the gap. CDR3 in DNA: TGTGCCAGCAGTTACGATTTTTTCGGGGCTAACTATGGCTACACCTTC. This sequence encodes CASSYDFFGANYGYTF.

The V gene is TRBV6-6, the J gene TRBJ1-2; TRBD1 matches at 7 bases. V shed 5 bases and J 0 bases; nucleotides not matched to a gene: 9. CDR3 length: 16 residues. In germline, CDR1 is MNHNY, CDR2 SVGAGI (reference sequence). The CDR3 reads CASSTDQGGTNYGYTF. As DNA, the CDR3 is TGTGCCAGCAGTACAGACCAGGGGGGTACTAACTATGGCTACACCTTC.